This T cell receptor (beta chain) was profiled in a study of control samples from healthy donors and cancer patients. The method was immunoSEQ multiplex PCR; TCRdb's version includes in-frame clones alone and lacks a portion of them. The sample consists of about 250,000 clones, more than 65% of them appearing once. This sequence originates from a woman aged 60-70 years with lung cancer. Sample: PBMCs.

This CDR3 is CAWSPGQGLTSNQPQHF. For the CDR3, the DNA is TGTGCCTGGAGTCCGGGACAGGGGTTAACGAGCAATCAGCCCCAGCATTTT. The chain joins TRBV30 to TRBJ1-5; TRBD1 aligns across 10 bases. Germline assignment: CDR1 GTSNPN and CDR2 SVGIG (reference sequence). This CDR3 comprises 17 residues. J gave up 1 base and V 2 bases, and 8 bases lay outside the gene matches.